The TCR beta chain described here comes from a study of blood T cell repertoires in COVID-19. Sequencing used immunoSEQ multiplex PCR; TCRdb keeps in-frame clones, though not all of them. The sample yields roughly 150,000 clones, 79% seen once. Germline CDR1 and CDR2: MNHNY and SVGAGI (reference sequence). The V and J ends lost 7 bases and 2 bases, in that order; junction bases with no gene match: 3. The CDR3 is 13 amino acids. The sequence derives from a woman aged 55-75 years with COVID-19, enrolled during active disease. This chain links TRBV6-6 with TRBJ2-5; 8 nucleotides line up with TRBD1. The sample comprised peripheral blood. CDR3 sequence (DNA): TGTGCCAGCATTGACAGGGGACAAGAGACCCAGTACTTC. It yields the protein CASIDRGQETQYF.